This TCR beta chain was observed in a study of T cell clusters in autoimmune cytopenias. Turning to the study itself: TRB sequencing had a median about 49,000 reads and 2,350 distinct clonotypes per sample. Whole-study results and caveats: The cluster-lack signature was not seen for secondary cytopenia versus chronic lymphocytic leukemia. Primary autoimmune cytopenia patients seemingly lacked the physiological T cell clusters found in healthy donors.

This clonotype counts as medium-sized by frequency. Antigen: not known. Tens of thousands of genome equivalents of blood DNA were amplified for TRB. Multiplex touch-down PCR amplified TRB using TRB-A and TRB-B pools in one tube. TCRdb re-called the multiplex PCR reads and catalogs CDR3 proteins one per entry, DNA excluded. Its table lists thousands of distinct CDR3 sequences. In germline, CDR1 is GTSNPN, CDR2 SVGIG (reference sequence). The CDR3 contains 15 residues. This chain joins TRBV30 and TRBJ2-1; absent DNA, TCRdb's TRBD2 call cannot be checked. The receptor's source is a human donor with an autoimmune cytopenia or autoimmune hepatitis (not recorded which). Source material: peripheral blood. The CDR3 is CAWDPSGGAWNEQFF.